The T cell receptor (beta chain) described here comes from a study of cytomegalovirus exposure and HLA in healthy donors. The table lists this clone with a few counts. Its antigen remains unknown. Whole-study findings and limits: Beyond CMV serostatus, there was no information to go on about immune exposure.

PCR employed 60 Vbeta and 13 Jbeta primers. Libraries were prepared by immunoSEQ multiplex PCR; TCRdb keeps only in-frame clonotypes and omits some of them. The sample lists roughly 190,000 clones, roughly a tenth occurring once. Sequencing was carried out using PBMCs. This receptor was taken from a woman aged 25 to 39 in good health and CMV-seropositive.

The CDR3 DNA reads as TGCGCCAGCAGTGAGACGGTCAATCAGCCCCAGCATTTT. Translation: CASSETVNQPQHF. This rearrangement joins TRBV10-1 to TRBJ1-5; D ambiguous. The CDR3 extends over 13 amino acids. With 2 bases removed from V and 3 bases from J, the gap between germline ends came to 5 bases. The V gene's germline CDR1 is WNHNN and CDR2 SYGVQD (reference sequence).